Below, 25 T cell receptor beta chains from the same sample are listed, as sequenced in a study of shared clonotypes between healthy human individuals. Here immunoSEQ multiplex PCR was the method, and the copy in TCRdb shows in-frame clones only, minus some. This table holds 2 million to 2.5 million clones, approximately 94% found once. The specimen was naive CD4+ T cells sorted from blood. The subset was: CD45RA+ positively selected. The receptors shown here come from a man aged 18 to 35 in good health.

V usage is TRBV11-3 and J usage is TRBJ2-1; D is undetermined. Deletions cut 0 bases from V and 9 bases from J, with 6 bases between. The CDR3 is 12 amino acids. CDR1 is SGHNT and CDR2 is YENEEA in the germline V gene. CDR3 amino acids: CASSLDNREQFF. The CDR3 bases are TGTGCCAGCAGCTTAGATAACCGTGAGCAGTTCTTC.

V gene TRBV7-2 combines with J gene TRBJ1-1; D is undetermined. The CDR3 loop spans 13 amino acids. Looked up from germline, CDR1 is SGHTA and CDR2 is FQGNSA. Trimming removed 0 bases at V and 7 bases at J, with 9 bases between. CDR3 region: CASSLAKGYEAFF. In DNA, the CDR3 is TGTGCCAGCAGCTTAGCGAAGGGATATGAAGCTTTCTTT.

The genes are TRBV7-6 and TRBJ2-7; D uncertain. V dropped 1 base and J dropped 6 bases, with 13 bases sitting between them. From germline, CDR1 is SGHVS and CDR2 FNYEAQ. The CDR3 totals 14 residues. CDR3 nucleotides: TGTGCCAGCAGCTTAGTTCGGGCAGGTCCCGAGCAGTACTTC. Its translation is CASSLVRAGPEQYF.

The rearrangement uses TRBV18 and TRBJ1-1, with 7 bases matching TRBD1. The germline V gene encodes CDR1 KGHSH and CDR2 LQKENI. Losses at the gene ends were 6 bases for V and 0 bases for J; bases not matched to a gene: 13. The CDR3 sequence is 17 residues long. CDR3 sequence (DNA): TGTGCCAGCTCGCCAGGGGGTGGTTCGGCCATGAACACTGAAGCTTTCTTT. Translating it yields CASSPGGGSAMNTEAFF.

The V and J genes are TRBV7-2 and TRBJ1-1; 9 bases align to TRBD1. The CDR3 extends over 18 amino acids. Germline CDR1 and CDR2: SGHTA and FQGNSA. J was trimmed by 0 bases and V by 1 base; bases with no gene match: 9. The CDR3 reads CASSLGPGQGKVNTEAFF. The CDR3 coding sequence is TGTGCCAGCAGCTTAGGGCCGGGACAGGGAAAAGTGAACACTGAAGCTTTCTTT.

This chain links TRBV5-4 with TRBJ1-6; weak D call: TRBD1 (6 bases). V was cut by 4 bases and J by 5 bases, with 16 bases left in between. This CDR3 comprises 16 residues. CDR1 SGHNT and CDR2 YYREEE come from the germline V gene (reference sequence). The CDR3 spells CASSPGGGADNSPLHF. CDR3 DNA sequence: TGTGCCAGCAGCCCCGGAGGGGGGGCGGATAATTCACCCCTCCACTTT.

The CDR3 sequence is CASIRGTGYGYTF. As DNA, the CDR3 is TGTGCCAGCATCCGCGGGACTGGGTATGGCTACACCTTC. The J gene is TRBJ1-2, the V gene TRBV7-2, with a possible D match to TRBD1 (5 bases). CDR3 length: 13 residues. The V gene lost 7 bases and the J gene lost 5 bases, with 14 bases spanning the gap. The V gene's germline CDR1 is SGHTA and CDR2 FQGNSA.

Here the CDR3 DNA reads TGTGCCAGCAGCTTAGAGGGCAACACAATTACTCAAGCTTTCTTT. Translation gives CASSLEGNTITQAFF. The V call is TRBV11-2, the J call TRBJ1-1; D gene ambiguous. The length of the CDR3 is 15 residues. Trimming pared 0 bases from V and 9 bases from J, leaving 17 bases between. Germline V gene sequence: CDR1 SGHAT, CDR2 FQNNGV.

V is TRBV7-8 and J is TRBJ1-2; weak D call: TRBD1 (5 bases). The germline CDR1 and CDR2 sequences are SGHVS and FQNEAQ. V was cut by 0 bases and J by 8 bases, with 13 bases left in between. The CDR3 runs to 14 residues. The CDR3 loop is CASSLAQGRVGYTF. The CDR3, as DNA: TGTGCCAGCAGCTTAGCGCAGGGTAGAGTAGGCTACACCTTC. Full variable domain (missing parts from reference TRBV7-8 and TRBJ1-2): GAGVSQSPRYKVAKRGQDVALRCDPISGHVSLFWYQQALGQGPEFLTYFQNEAQLDKSGLPSDRFFAERPEGSVSTLKIQRTQQEDSAVYLCASSLAQGRVGYTFGSGTRLTVV.

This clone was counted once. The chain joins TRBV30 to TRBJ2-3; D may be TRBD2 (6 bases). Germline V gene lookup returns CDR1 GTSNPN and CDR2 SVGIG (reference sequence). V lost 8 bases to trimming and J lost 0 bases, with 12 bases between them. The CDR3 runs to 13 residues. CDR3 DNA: TGTGCCCTGGGGCGGGAAAGCACAGATACGCAGTATTTT. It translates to CALGRESTDTQYF.

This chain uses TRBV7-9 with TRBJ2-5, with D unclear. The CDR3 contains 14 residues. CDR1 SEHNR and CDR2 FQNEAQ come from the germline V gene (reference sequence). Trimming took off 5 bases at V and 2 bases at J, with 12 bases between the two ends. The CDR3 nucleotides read TGTGCCAGCAGCCCCCTCCGGCAGCAAGAGACCCAGTACTTC. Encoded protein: CASSPLRQQETQYF. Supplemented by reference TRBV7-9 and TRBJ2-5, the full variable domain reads DTGVSQNPRHKITKRGQNVTFRCDPISEHNRLYWYRQTLGQGPEFLTYFQNEAQLEKSRLLSDRFSAERPKGSFSTLEIQRTEQGDSAMYLCASSPLRQQETQYFGPGTRLLVL.

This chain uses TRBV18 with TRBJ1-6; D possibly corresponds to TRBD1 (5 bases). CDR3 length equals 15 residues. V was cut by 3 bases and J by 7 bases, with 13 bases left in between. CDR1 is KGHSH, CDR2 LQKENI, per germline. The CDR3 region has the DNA TGTGCCAGCTCACCCGGTGGAGGGGAAAATTCACCCCTCCACTTT. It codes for CASSPGGGENSPLHF.

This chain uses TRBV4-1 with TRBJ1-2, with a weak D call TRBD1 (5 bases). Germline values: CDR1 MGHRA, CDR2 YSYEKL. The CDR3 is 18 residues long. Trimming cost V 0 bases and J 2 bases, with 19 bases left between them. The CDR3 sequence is CASSQDPGRRRANYGYTF. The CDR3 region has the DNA TGCGCCAGCAGCCAAGATCCGGGACGGAGGAGAGCGAACTATGGCTACACCTTC.

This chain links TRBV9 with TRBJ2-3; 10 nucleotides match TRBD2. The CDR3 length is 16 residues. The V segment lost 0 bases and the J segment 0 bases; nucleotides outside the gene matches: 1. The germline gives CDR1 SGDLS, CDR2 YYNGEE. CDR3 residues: CASSVGSGGSTDTQYF. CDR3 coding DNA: TGTGCCAGCAGCGTAGGTAGCGGGGGGAGCACAGATACGCAGTATTTT.

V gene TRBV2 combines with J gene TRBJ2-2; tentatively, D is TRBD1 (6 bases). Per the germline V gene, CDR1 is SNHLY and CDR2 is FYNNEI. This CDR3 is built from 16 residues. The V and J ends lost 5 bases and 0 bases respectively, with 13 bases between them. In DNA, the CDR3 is TGTGCCAGCAGTTATGTGGACAGCCCGAACACCGGGGAGCTGTTTTTT. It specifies CASSYVDSPNTGELFF.

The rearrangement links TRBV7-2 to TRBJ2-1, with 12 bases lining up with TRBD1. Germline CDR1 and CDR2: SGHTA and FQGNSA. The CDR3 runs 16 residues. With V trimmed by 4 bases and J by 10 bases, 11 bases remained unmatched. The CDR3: CASSYTTGTGGGEQFF. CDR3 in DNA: TGTGCCAGCAGCTACACTACCGGGACAGGGGGCGGGGAGCAGTTCTTC.

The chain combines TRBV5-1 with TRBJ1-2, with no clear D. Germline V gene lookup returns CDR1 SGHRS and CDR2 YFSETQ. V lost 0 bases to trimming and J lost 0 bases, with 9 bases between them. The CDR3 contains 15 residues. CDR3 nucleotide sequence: TGCGCCAGCAGCTTGGGCAGTCTAGCTAACTATGGCTACACCTTC. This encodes CASSLGSLANYGYTF.

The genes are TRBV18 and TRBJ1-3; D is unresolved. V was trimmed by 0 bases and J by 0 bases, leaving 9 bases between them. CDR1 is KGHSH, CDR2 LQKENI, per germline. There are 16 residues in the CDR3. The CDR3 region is CASSPPNQSSGNTIYF. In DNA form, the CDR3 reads TGTGCCAGCTCACCACCTAACCAGAGCTCTGGAAACACCATATATTTT.

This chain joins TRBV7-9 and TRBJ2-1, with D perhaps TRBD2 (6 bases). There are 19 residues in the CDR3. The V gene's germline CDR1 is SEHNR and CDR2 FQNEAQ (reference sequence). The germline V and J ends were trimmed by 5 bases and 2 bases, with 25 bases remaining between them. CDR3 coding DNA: TGTGCCAGCAGCCTCCCCGCCCTGCGGGGCCCGGACACCTACAATGAGCAGTTCTTC. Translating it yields CASSLPALRGPDTYNEQFF.

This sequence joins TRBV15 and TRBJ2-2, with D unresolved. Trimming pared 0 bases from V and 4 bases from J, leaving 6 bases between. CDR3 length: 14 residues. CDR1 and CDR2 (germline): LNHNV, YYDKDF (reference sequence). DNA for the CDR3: TGTGCCACCAGCAGAGATCTCAGCACCGGGGAGCTGTTTTTT. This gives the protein CATSRDLSTGELFF.

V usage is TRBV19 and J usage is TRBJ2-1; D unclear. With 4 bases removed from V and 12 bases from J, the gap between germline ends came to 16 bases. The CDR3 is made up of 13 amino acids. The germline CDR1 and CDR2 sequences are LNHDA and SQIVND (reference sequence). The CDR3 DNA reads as TGTGCCAGTAGTACCTCGTGGAGTGGCGGGCAGTTCTTC. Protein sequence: CASSTSWSGGQFF.

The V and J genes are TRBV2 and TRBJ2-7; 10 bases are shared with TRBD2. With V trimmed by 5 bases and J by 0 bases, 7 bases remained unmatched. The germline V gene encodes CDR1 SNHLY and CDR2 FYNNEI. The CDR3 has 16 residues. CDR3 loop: CASSLLAGGSSYEQYF. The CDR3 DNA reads TGTGCCAGCAGTTTATTAGCGGGAGGTAGCTCCTACGAGCAGTACTTC.

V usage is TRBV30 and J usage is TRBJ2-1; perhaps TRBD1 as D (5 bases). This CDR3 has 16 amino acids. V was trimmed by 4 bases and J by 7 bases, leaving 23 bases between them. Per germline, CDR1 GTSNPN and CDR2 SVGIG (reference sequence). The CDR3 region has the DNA TGTGCCTGGACCAGAGGAAAAACCCTGGGGCTGAATGAGCAGTTCTTC. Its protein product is CAWTRGKTLGLNEQFF.

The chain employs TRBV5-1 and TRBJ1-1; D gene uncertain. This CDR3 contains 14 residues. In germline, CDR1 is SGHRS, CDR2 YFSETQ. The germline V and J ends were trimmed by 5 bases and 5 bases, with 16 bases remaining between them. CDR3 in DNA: TGCGCCAGCAGAAGGGCCCTAGGAGAAACTGAAGCTTTCTTT. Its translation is CASRRALGETEAFF.

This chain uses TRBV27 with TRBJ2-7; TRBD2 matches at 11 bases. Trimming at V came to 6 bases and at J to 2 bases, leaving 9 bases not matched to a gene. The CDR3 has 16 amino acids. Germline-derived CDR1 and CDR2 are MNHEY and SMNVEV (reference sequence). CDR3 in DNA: TGTGCCAGCAGACCCGGGACTAGCGGAAGGACCTACGAGCAGTACTTC. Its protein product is CASRPGTSGRTYEQYF.